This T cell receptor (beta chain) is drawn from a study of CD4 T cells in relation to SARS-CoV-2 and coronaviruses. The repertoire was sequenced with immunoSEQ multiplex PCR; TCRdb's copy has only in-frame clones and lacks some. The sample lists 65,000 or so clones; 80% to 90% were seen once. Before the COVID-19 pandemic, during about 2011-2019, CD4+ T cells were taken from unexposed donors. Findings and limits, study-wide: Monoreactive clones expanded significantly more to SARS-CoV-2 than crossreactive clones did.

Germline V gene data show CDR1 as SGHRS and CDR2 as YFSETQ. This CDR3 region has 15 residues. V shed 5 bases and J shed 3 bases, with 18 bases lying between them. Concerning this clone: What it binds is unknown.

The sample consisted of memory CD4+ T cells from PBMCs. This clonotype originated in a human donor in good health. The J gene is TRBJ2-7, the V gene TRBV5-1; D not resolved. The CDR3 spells CASRPRNSLDYEQYF. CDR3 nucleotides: TGCGCCAGCAGGCCCCGGAATTCTTTGGACTACGAGCAGTACTTC.